The T cell receptor (beta chain) under discussion was sequenced for a study of PD-L1 blockade in urothelial cancer. Study results and caveats: Below-median TCR clonality that was measured in pretreatment blood predicted better survival.

Some clones are missing from TCRdb's copy, which holds only in-frame ones; the method was immunoSEQ multiplex PCR. Of almost 30,000 clones detected, 87% appear once; the ten largest clones hold roughly 3%. As regards this clone: The target antigen is unknown.

This CDR3 has 16 amino acids. The V and J ends lost 4 bases and 3 bases, in that order; junction bases with no gene match: 9. Per the germline V gene, CDR1 is GTSNPN and CDR2 is SVGIG (reference sequence). The origin of this receptor is a man aged 50 to 59 with urothelial cancer. The chain recombines TRBV30 with TRBJ1-6; TRBD1 matches 7 bases. Sequenced material: PBMCs, taken around atezolizumab (anti-PD-L1) treatment. CDR3 loop: CAWIQSTGIYNSPLHF. The CDR3 DNA sequence: TGTGCCTGGATTCAATCGACAGGGATCTATAATTCACCCCTCCACTTT. Complete variable domain (other parts from reference TRBV30 and TRBJ1-6): SQTIHQWPATLVQPVGSPLSLECTVEGTSNPNLYWYRQAAGRGLQLLFYSVGIGQISSEVPQNLSASRPQDRQFILSSKKLLLSDSGFYLCAWIQSTGIYNSPLHFGNGTRLTVT.